The rows below give T cell receptor beta chains drawn from one sample of a study of cytomegalovirus exposure and HLA in healthy donors. Data came from immunoSEQ multiplex PCR; TCRdb stores just in-frame clones and leaves some out. The sample data list tens of thousands of clones. The specimen sequenced was PBMCs. All receptors come from a woman aged 18-29 years in good health and CMV-seronegative. The CDR3 runs from the conserved cysteine through the conserved F or W. The D gene is left open where the match is weak.

V: TRBV6-5
D: .
J: TRBJ2-7
CDR3: CASSAESGTVYEQYF
DNA: TGTGCCAGCAGTGCCGAGTCCGGGACTGTTTACGAGCAGTACTTC

V: TRBV15
D: .
J: TRBJ1-2
CDR3: CATSRDLGGNYGYTF
DNA: TGTGCCACCAGCAGAGATTTGGGGGGTAACTATGGCTACACCTTC

V: TRBV6-1
D: .
J: TRBJ1-4
CDR3: CASSEAYGGSEKLFF
DNA: TGTGCCAGCAGTGAAGCGTACGGGGGGAGTGAAAAACTGTTTTTT

V: TRBV30
D: .
J: TRBJ2-3
CDR3: CACGQSTDTQYF
DNA: TGTGCCTGCGGACAGAGCACAGATACGCAGTATTTT

V: TRBV11-2
D: .
J: TRBJ2-7
CDR3: CASSLAGVYEQYF
DNA: TGTGCCAGCAGCTTAGCGGGAGTCTACGAGCAGTACTTC

V: TRBV2
D: TRBD1
J: TRBJ1-5
CDR3: CASSDRTGSQPQHF
DNA: TGTGCCAGCAGTGACAGGACAGGGAGCCAGCCCCAGCATTTT

V: TRBV28
D: TRBD1
J: TRBJ2-1
CDR3: CASRGQILGEQFF
DNA: TGTGCCAGCAGGGGACAGATTCTTGGTGAGCAGTTCTTC

V: TRBV9
D: TRBD1
J: TRBJ2-1
CDR3: CASSVLGQDNEQFF
DNA: TGTGCCAGCAGCGTGTTGGGACAGGACAATGAGCAGTTCTTC

V: TRBV28
D: TRBD2
J: TRBJ2-7
CDR3: CASGTLAATYEQYF
DNA: TGTGCCAGCGGCACCCTAGCGGCCACCTACGAGCAGTACTTC

V: TRBV5-4
D: .
J: TRBJ1-4
CDR3: CASSLGARPGDEKLFF
DNA: TGTGCCAGCAGCTTGGGGGCGCGGCCGGGGGATGAAAAACTGTTTTTT

V: TRBV6-5
D: .
J: TRBJ1-1
CDR3: CASSYQVLAATEAFF
DNA: TGTGCCAGCAGTTACCAGGTGTTGGCAGCCACTGAAGCTTTCTTT

V: TRBV7-8
D: .
J: TRBJ2-7
CDR3: CASSLWQGKNFEQYF
DNA: TGTGCCAGCAGCTTATGGCAGGGGAAAAATTTCGAGCAGTACTTC

V: TRBV29-1
D: .
J: TRBJ1-4
CDR3: CSVQARGNNEKLFF
DNA: TGCAGCGTTCAGGCTCGGGGTAACAATGAAAAACTGTTTTTT

V: TRBV30
D: .
J: TRBJ1-1
CDR3: CAGSQGMAMNTEAFF
DNA: TGTGCCGGGAGCCAGGGTATGGCAATGAACACTGAAGCTTTCTTT

V: TRBV20-1
D: .
J: TRBJ1-2
CDR3: CSASTAGYTF
DNA: TGCAGTGCTAGTACAGCCGGCTACACCTTC

V: TRBV27
D: TRBD2
J: TRBJ2-7
CDR3: CASSSTGGGYEQYF
DNA: TGTGCCAGCAGTTCGACCGGGGGGGGCTACGAGCAGTACTTC

V: TRBV28
D: TRBD2
J: TRBJ2-5
CDR3: CASSLKLAGAGETQYF
DNA: TGTGCCAGCAGTTTAAAACTAGCGGGAGCGGGAGAGACCCAGTACTTC

V: TRBV5-6
D: .
J: TRBJ1-2
CDR3: CASSLFSGAAFRGTF
DNA: TGTGCCAGCAGCTTGTTTTCGGGCGCTGCCTTCCGGGGGACCTTC

V: TRBV4-1
D: TRBD1
J: TRBJ1-4
CDR3: CASSQPYRGSNEKLFF
DNA: TGCGCCAGCAGCCAACCATACAGGGGAAGTAATGAAAAACTGTTTTTT

V: TRBV9
D: .
J: TRBJ2-3
CDR3: CASSLDTYTDTQYF
DNA: TGTGCCAGCAGCTTGGACACCTACACAGATACGCAGTATTTT

V: TRBV29-1
D: .
J: TRBJ1-1
CDR3: CSVAGGDTEAFF
DNA: TGCAGCGTTGCAGGAGGGGACACTGAAGCTTTCTTT

V: TRBV11-3
D: .
J: TRBJ1-1
CDR3: CASSEYRDTEAFF
DNA: TGTGCCAGCAGCGAGTACAGGGACACTGAAGCTTTCTTT

V: TRBV29-1
D: .
J: TRBJ2-5
CDR3: CSVNRDTQETQYF
DNA: TGCAGCGTTAACCGGGACACCCAAGAGACCCAGTACTTC

V: TRBV4-1
D: .
J: TRBJ2-3
CDR3: CASSQDPGSFDTQYF
DNA: TGCGCCAGCAGCCAAGACCCCGGGTCGTTTGATACGCAGTATTTT

V: TRBV5-6
D: .
J: TRBJ2-7
CDR3: CASSSQGFSYEQYF
DNA: TGTGCCAGCAGCTCACAGGGATTTTCCTACGAGCAGTACTTC

V: TRBV9
D: TRBD2
J: TRBJ2-1
CDR3: CASSVELAVSNEQFF
DNA: TGTGCCAGCAGCGTAGAACTAGCGGTGAGCAATGAGCAGTTCTTC

V: TRBV5-4
D: TRBD1
J: TRBJ2-1
CDR3: CASSLLGQEWIEQFF
DNA: TGTGCCAGCAGCTTGTTGGGACAGGAATGGATTGAGCAGTTCTTC

V: TRBV18
D: .
J: TRBJ1-1
CDR3: CASSPTSGTEAFF
DNA: TGTGCCAGCTCACCTACCTCAGGCACTGAAGCTTTCTTT

V: TRBV6-1
D: .
J: TRBJ1-1
CDR3: CASSLKGDTEAFF
DNA: TGTGCCAGCAGTCTGAAGGGAGACACTGAAGCTTTCTTT

V: TRBV5-4
D: TRBD2
J: TRBJ2-7
CDR3: CASSYSSGAYEQYF
DNA: TGTGCCAGCAGCTACTCTAGCGGAGCTTACGAGCAGTACTTC

V: TRBV27
D: TRBD1
J: TRBJ2-7
CDR3: CASSPSPGTGSGGEQYF
DNA: TGTGCCAGCAGTCCATCCCCCGGGACAGGGTCGGGGGGCGAGCAGTACTTC

V: TRBV18
D: .
J: TRBJ1-5
CDR3: CASSPPGASNQPQHF
DNA: TGTGCCAGCTCACCACCAGGGGCTAGCAATCAGCCCCAGCATTTT

V: TRBV28
D: TRBD1
J: TRBJ2-7
CDR3: CASQGVAYEQYF
DNA: TGTGCCAGCCAGGGGGTCGCCTACGAGCAGTACTTC

V: TRBV9
D: .
J: TRBJ1-6
CDR3: CASSGQGGSYNSPLHF
DNA: TGTGCCAGCAGCGGCCAGGGAGGGTCCTATAATTCACCCCTCCACTTT

V: TRBV4-2
D: .
J: TRBJ2-7
CDR3: CASSQGELAEQYF
DNA: TGTGCCAGCAGCCAAGGGGAGCTCGCCGAGCAGTACTTC

V: TRBV6-1
D: .
J: TRBJ1-6
CDR3: CASTGLRQNNSPLHF
DNA: TGTGCCAGCACTGGGCTACGACAGAATAATTCACCCCTCCACTTT

V: TRBV7-9
D: TRBD1
J: TRBJ1-2
CDR3: CASSTQFQGDYGYTF
DNA: TGTGCCAGCAGCACCCAGTTCCAGGGGGACTATGGCTACACCTTC

V: TRBV7-9
D: .
J: TRBJ2-1
CDR3: CASSREGGREQFF
DNA: TGTGCCAGCAGCAGAGAAGGAGGGAGAGAGCAGTTCTTC